The next 7 T cell receptor beta chains were all read from a single sample in a study of Graves' ophthalmopathy and Graves' hyperthyroidism. Transcripts of RNA were the source for amplifying TCR beta CDR3 regions. RT-PCR with HTBI primers came first, then second-round multiplex PCR. TCRdb recomputed calls from the multiplex PCR reads with MiXCR, one row per CDR3 protein. The sample lists 740,000 or so distinct CDR3 sequences; 35% to 50% were seen once. Sample: peripheral blood. These TCRs come from an adult man with Graves' ophthalmopathy.

This clonotype was detected many times. V gene TRBV7-2 combines with J gene TRBJ2-7; D not certain. V dropped 4 bases and J dropped 6 bases, with 10 bases sitting between them. This CDR3 is built from 12 residues. Germline-derived CDR1 and CDR2 are SGHTA and FQGNSA. CDR3 sequence: CASSSYVGEQYF. CDR3 DNA sequence: TGTGCCAGCAGCTCGTATGTAGGCGAGCAGTACTTC.

There are a few counts of this clonotype. The genes are TRBV20-1 and TRBJ2-7, with no clear D. Germline-derived CDR1 and CDR2 are DFQATT and SNEGSKA (reference sequence). The CDR3 sequence is 11 residues long. For the CDR3, the DNA is TGCACTCCTACGTCAACCTACGAGCAGTACTTC. Its protein is CTPTSTYEQYF.

The gene calls are TRBV2 and TRBJ1-2, with 11 bases that match TRBD1. Germline V gene sequence: CDR1 SNHLY, CDR2 FYNNEI. The CDR3 is made up of 15 amino acids. V dropped 5 bases and J dropped 6; count of bases not matched to a gene: 8. The DNA of the CDR3 is TGTGCCAGCAGTTTCACCGGACAGGGGGCAGATGGCTACACCTTC. This codes for CASSFTGQGADGYTF.

The V gene is TRBV2, the J gene TRBJ2-5; tentative D call: TRBD2 (6 bases). Matching the DNA end better, TRBJ2-7 makes the J call doubtful. The CDR3 totals 12 residues. Per the germline V gene, CDR1 is SNHLY and CDR2 is FYNNEI. This CDR3 is CATATREDEQYF. In DNA, the CDR3 is TGTGCTACGGCAACCAGGGAGGACGAGCAGTACTTC.

At least ten counts were recorded for this clonotype. The V and J genes are TRBV7-9 and TRBJ2-7, with D perhaps TRBD1 (6 bases). CDR1 and CDR2 (germline): SEHNR, FQNEAQ (reference sequence). CDR3 length: 13 residues. The V end lost 8 bases, the J end lost 5 bases, and 16 bases lay between the germline ends. The CDR3 spells CASWEQGGNEQYF. The CDR3 DNA reads as TGTGCCAGCTGGGAACAGGGTGGCAACGAGCAGTACTTC.

Details on this clonotype: The junction departs from the called germline gene at one end, perhaps through a read error. The V and J genes are TRBV25-1 and TRBJ2-3, with a weak D call TRBD2 (6 bases). Per germline, CDR1 MGHDK and CDR2 SYGVNS. This CDR3 contains 15 residues. This CDR3 reads CASSGGTASTDTQYF. The CDR3 nucleotides are TGTGCCAGTAGTGGAGGGACGGCTAGCACAGATACGCAGTATTTT. Variable domain in full (rest from reference TRBV25-1 and TRBJ2-3): EADIYQTPRYLVIGTGKKITLECSQTMGHDKMYWYQQDPGMELHLIHYSYGVNSTEKGDLSSESTVSRIRTEHFPLTLESARPSHTSQYLCASSGGTASTDTQYFGPGTRLTVL.

The chain recombines TRBV6-5 with TRBJ2-7, with D unresolved. The CDR3 has 14 amino acids. Trimming took 5 bases from V and 1 from J, leaving 12 bases between them. Germline-derived CDR1 and CDR2 are MNHEY and SVGAGI. CDR3: CASSEQLRSYEQYF. The CDR3 DNA reads TGTGCCAGCAGTGAACAGCTCAGATCCTACGAGCAGTACTTC.